Here is one TCR beta chain with its context. The antigen is unknown. As handled by the study authors: After removing out-of-frame reads, over 2 million distinct TCRbeta sequences remained. Sequencing used immunoSEQ multiplex PCR; TCRdb keeps in-frame clones, though not all of them. The V and J calls and clone size come from that table; D and trimming were worked out from the DNA. This sample carries tens of thousands of clones, approximately 80% of them seen once, and the ten largest clones take 0.75% to 0.9%. The sample is drawn from a study of memory CD4+ T cells and cytomegalovirus serostatus. Study conclusions and caveats: The CMV-associated TCR signature appears largely within the CD4+ memory repertoire.

V lost 3 bases, J lost 1 base, and 9 bases lay in between. Germline V lookup: CDR1 LNHDA, CDR2 SQIVND (reference sequence). The CDR3 loop spans 15 amino acids. Single viable CD3+CD4+CD8-CD45RO+ cells were sorted as the memory CD4+ T cells. Sequencing used memory CD4+ T cells from blood. This chain connects TRBV19 to TRBJ2-2, with D maybe TRBD1 (5 bases). The receptor comes from an adult in good health and CMV-seronegative. The CDR3, as DNA: TGTGCCAGTAGTATCAAAACAGGGAACACCGGGGAGCTGTTTTTT. It encodes CASSIKTGNTGELFF.